The 20 T cell receptor beta chains below come from one sample, sequenced in a study of T cells in Graves' hyperthyroidism and ophthalmopathy. Amplification of TCR beta CDR3 regions used RNA as the template. Carried out on the TCR CDR3, a first-round RT-PCR used the HTBI primer set. One entry per CDR3 protein results from TCRdb running MiXCR on the multiplex PCR reads. This sample has hundreds of thousands of distinct CDR3 sequences, with under 25% found just once. Sequenced: blood. The receptors shown here come from a man aged 30-40 years with Graves' ophthalmopathy.

This clonotype was counted between two and nine times. The V call is TRBV7-2, the J call TRBJ2-3; possibly TRBD1 for D (5 bases). V lost 3 bases and J lost 1, with 11 bases in between. CDR3 length equals 15 residues. The germline CDR1 and CDR2 sequences are SGHTA and FQGNSA. For the CDR3, the DNA is TGTGCCAGCAGCTTTAAGGGGATCGGCACAGATACGCAGTATTTT. This translates into CASSFKGIGTDTQYF.

This clonotype was picked up a small number of times. V and J are TRBV6-2 or TRBV6-3 and TRBJ1-6; the match to TRBD1 covers 12 bases. The V and J ends lost 7 bases and 7 bases, in that order; junction bases with no gene match: 11. Germline CDR1 is MNHEY and CDR2 is SVGEGT. This CDR3 has 17 amino acids. The CDR3 spells CASNDPGQGAQNSPLHF. The CDR3 coding sequence is TGTGCCAGCAACGATCCGGGACAGGGGGCGCAAAATTCACCCCTCCACTTT.

The sample holds a few counts of this clonotype. One junction end does not reproduce the germline sequence, and a read error may be involved. The genes are TRBV28 and TRBJ1-2, with D possibly being TRBD1 (6 bases). CDR3 length: 12 amino acids. The germline CDR1 and CDR2 sequences are MDHEN and SYDVKM. CDR3 amino acids: CASGLGGMGYTF. The CDR3 coding sequence is TGTGCCAGCGGTTTAGGGGGTATGGGCTACACCTTC.

This clonotype was picked up a small number of times. The V call is TRBV2, the J call TRBJ2-5; tentatively, D is TRBD1 (6 bases). V was trimmed by 6 bases and J by 5 bases, leaving 19 bases between them. CDR1 and CDR2 from the germline V gene are SNHLY and FYNNEI. This CDR3 comprises 15 residues. The CDR3 sequence: CASRHPGQGVETQYF. The CDR3 DNA sequence: TGTGCCAGCAGGCATCCGGGACAAGGGGTGGAGACCCAGTACTTC.

J is TRBJ2-2 and V is TRBV5-1; a possible D gene is TRBD2 (6 bases). V was clipped by 2 bases and J by 5 bases, with 13 bases between them. This CDR3 contains 15 residues. Germline V lookup: CDR1 SGHRS, CDR2 YFSETQ. CDR3 protein: CASSLGGPETGELFF. In DNA form, the CDR3 reads TGCGCCAGCAGCTTAGGAGGGCCGGAAACCGGGGAGCTGTTTTTT.

This clonotype has a count of ten or more. The V gene is TRBV6-1, the J gene TRBJ2-7; D not certain. The CDR3 spans 13 residues. The V end was cut by 1 base, the J end by 8 bases, with 12 bases between. CDR1 is MNHNS and CDR2 is SASEGT in the germline V gene. CDR3 in DNA: TGTGCCAGCAGTGAAGGACATATTTCACAGCAGTACTTC. Protein product: CASSEGHISQQYF.

The V gene is TRBV6-2 or TRBV6-3, the J gene TRBJ1-6; 8 bases map to TRBD1. Germline V gives CDR1 MNHEY, CDR2 SVGEGT. The CDR3 covers 16 residues. V lost 7 bases and J lost 7; bases outside the gene matches: 12. CDR3 nucleotide sequence: TGTGCCAGCAATCGAGTTGGGACAGGCCAGAATTCACCCCTCCACTTT. Translation gives CASNRVGTGQNSPLHF.

V gene TRBV20-1 combines with J gene TRBJ1-5; D perhaps matches TRBD1 (5 bases). CDR1 DFQATT and CDR2 SNEGSKA come from the germline V gene (reference sequence). Trimming shortened V by 3 bases and J by 1 base, and 10 bases separated the two germline ends. The CDR3 is made up of 14 amino acids. Here the CDR3 DNA reads TGCAGTGCTAGTCCAGGGATGAGCAATCAGCCCCAGCATTTT. Translation: CSASPGMSNQPQHF.

This clonotype was counted many times. The V call is TRBV12-3 or TRBV12-4, the J call TRBJ2-7; 12 bases agree with TRBD1. The CDR3 totals 15 residues. Trimming removed 5 bases from V and 5 bases from J; junction bases left unmatched: 7. The CDR3 coding sequence is TGTGCCAGCAGTCTACGGGACAGGGGGCGAGACGAGCAGTACTTC. Translating gives CASSLRDRGRDEQYF.

This clonotype was recorded many times. The CDR3 bases are TGTGCCAGCAGTTCGCCTACTACGGGGACCCAGTACTTC. Amino acid sequence: CASSSPTTGTQYF. The chain links TRBV28 to TRBJ2-5, with D unresolved. CDR1 is MDHEN, CDR2 SYDVKM, per germline. Trimming stripped 4 bases from V and 7 bases from J, with 13 bases between. The CDR3 extends over 13 amino acids.

This clonotype has only a few counts. This rearrangement joins TRBV12-3 or TRBV12-4 to TRBJ2-3; 10 bases match TRBD1. The CDR3 covers 17 residues. J was trimmed by 0 bases and V by 5 bases; bases with no gene match: 8. The CDR3 is CASSPQDRGMSTDTQYF. The DNA for the CDR3 is TGTGCCAGCAGTCCGCAGGACAGGGGGATGAGCACAGATACGCAGTATTTT.

As DNA, the CDR3 is TGTGCCAGCAGCGGAACACCGGGACTAGCAGCAGATACGCAGTATTTT. Encoded protein: CASSGTPGLAADTQYF. The rearrangement joins TRBV13 to TRBJ2-3; 9 bases are a match to TRBD2. CDR1 is PRHDT, CDR2 FYEKMQ, per germline (reference sequence). J lost 4 bases, V lost 5 bases, and 10 bases had no gene match. CDR3 length: 16 residues.

The chain links TRBV5-1 to TRBJ2-7, with TRBD2 identical over 13 bases. The length of the CDR3 is 15 residues. After removal of 4 bases from V and 3 bases from J, the junction contained 4 bases not matched to a gene. Germline CDR1 and CDR2: SGHRS and YFSETQ. The CDR3 DNA is TGCGCCAGCAGCAGGACTAGCGGGAGTAACTACGAGCAGTACTTC. It yields the protein CASSRTSGSNYEQYF.

This clonotype has at least ten counts. This chain joins TRBV18 and TRBJ1-1; D is uncertain. The CDR3 length is 14 residues. CDR1 is KGHSH and CDR2 is LQKENI in the germline V gene. Trimming removed 1 base at V and 0 bases at J, with 6 bases between. CDR3 sequence reads: CASSPQKMNTEAFF. The CDR3, as DNA: TGTGCCAGCTCACCACAGAAGATGAACACTGAAGCTTTCTTT.

The V and J genes are TRBV7-3 and TRBJ2-5; tentative D call: TRBD1 (5 bases). From germline, CDR1 is SGHTA and CDR2 FQGTGA. CDR3 length: 15 amino acids. With 1 base removed from V and 3 bases from J, the gap between germline ends came to 12 bases. This CDR3 is CASSLIPGLKETQYF. The CDR3 DNA reads as TGTGCCAGCAGCTTAATCCCAGGGTTAAAAGAGACCCAGTACTTC.

This clonotype has more than one count but fewer than ten. J is TRBJ2-1 and V is TRBV7-6; 13 nucleotides match TRBD2. V shed 5 bases, J shed 2 bases, and the junction held 3 bases outside the gene matches. The germline CDR1 and CDR2 sequences are SGHVS and FNYEAQ. The CDR3 is 16 amino acids. The CDR3, as DNA: TGTGCCAGCAGCCTACTAGCGGGAGGGGCCTACAATGAGCAGTTCTTC. It yields the protein CASSLLAGGAYNEQFF.

This clonotype was seen a few times. This chain uses TRBV5-6 with TRBJ2-3, with TRBD2 as a possible D gene (5 bases). Germline-derived CDR1 and CDR2 are SGHDT and YYEEEE. CDR3 length: 15 residues. The V and J ends lost 4 bases and 2 bases respectively, with 14 bases between them. The CDR3 sequence: CASSPSGGFTDTQYF. Here the CDR3 DNA reads TGTGCCAGCAGCCCCTCCGGAGGATTCACAGATACGCAGTATTTT.

A note on this clonotype: The CDR3 end shows no conserved phenylalanine or tryptophan, and so a read error is likely. The chain employs TRBV27 and TRBJ1-2; 7 bases fit TRBD1. The CDR3 loop spans 15 amino acids. Germline V gene lookup returns CDR1 MNHEY and CDR2 SMNVEV (reference sequence). With 3 bases clipped from V and 1 base from J, the junction kept 5 bases outside the gene matches. The CDR3 protein is CASSFSGTVNYGYTS. The CDR3 DNA reads TGTGCCAGCAGTTTTTCCGGGACAGTTAACTATGGCTACACCTCC.

The chain carries TRBV27 and TRBJ2-7, with D perhaps TRBD2 (6 bases). The CDR3 is 18 amino acids. V shed 2 bases and J shed 5 bases, with 25 bases lying between them. Germline values: CDR1 MNHEY, CDR2 SMNVEV (reference sequence). CDR3 sequence: CASSLQPGLGNGAHEQYF. The CDR3 DNA follows: TGTGCCAGCAGTTTACAGCCGGGACTGGGAAACGGGGCCCACGAGCAGTACTTC.

This clonotype has more than one count but fewer than ten. The chain recombines TRBV5-1 with TRBJ2-7, with TRBD2 identical over 13 bases. Germline CDR1 and CDR2: SGHRS and YFSETQ. V shed 3 bases, J shed 0 bases, and the junction held 3 bases outside the gene matches. The CDR3 runs to 16 residues. The CDR3 spells CASSYTSGRASYEQYF. The CDR3 nucleotides read TGCGCCAGCAGCTATACTAGCGGGAGGGCCTCCTACGAGCAGTACTTC.